This T cell receptor (beta chain) was observed in a study of molecular identifiers for immune sequencing clone quantification. This clonotype was picked up many times. TCRdb reanalysed the PCR reads using MiXCR and keeps one entry per CDR3 protein. The table records around 480,000 distinct CDR3 sequences, about a fifth of them present only once. This CDR3 has 15 amino acids. Germline CDR1 reads SGHVS; CDR2 reads FNYEAQ. The J segment lost 5 bases and the V segment lost 5 bases, leaving 11 bases of the junction unmatched. The chain joins TRBV7-6 to TRBJ2-7; 8 bases match TRBD1. The sequencing input was naive CD8+ T cells from blood, with Jurkat cell RNA spiked in. Subset of the sample: FACS-sorted CD8+CD4-CCR7+CD45RA+ naive T cells. This receptor was obtained from a human donor in good health. Some libraries in this study had Jurkat cell RNA spiked in. Here the CDR3 DNA reads TGTGCCAGCAGCCCCGCGACAGGGGCACAGGACGAGCAGTACTTC. This gives the protein CASSPATGAQDEQYF.